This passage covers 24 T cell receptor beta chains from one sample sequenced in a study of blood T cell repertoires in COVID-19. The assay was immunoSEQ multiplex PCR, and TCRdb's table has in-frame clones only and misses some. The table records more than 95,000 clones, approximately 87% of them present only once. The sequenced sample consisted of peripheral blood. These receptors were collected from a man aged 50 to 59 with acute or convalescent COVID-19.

CDR3: CASSLDGGAKKRYNEQFF. The CDR3 DNA reads TGTGCCAGCAGCTTAGATGGCGGGGCGAAAAAGAGGTACAATGAGCAGTTCTTC. This chain joins TRBV7-9 and TRBJ2-1; weak D call: TRBD2 (6 bases). Germline V gene sequence: CDR1 SEHNR, CDR2 FQNEAQ (reference sequence). V lost 1 base and J 4 bases, leaving 20 bases between the germline ends. This CDR3 contains 18 residues.

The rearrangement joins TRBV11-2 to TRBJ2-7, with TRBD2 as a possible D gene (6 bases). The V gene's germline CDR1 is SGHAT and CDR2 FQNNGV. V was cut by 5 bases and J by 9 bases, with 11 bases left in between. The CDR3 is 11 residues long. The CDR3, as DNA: TGTGCCAGCAGCGGGGAGGATGCGCAGTACTTC. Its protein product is CASSGEDAQYF.

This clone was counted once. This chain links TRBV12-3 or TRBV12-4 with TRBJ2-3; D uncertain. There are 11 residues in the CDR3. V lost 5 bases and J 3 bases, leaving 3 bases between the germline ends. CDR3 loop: CASSRTDTQYF. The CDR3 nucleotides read TGTGCCAGCAGTCGTACAGATACGCAGTATTTT.

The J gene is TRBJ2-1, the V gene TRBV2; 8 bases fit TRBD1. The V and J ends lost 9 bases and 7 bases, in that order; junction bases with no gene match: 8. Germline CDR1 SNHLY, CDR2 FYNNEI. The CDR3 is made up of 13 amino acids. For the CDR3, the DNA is TGTGCCAGTGAGGGCAGGGGGCGTAATGAGCAGTTCTTC. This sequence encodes CASEGRGRNEQFF.

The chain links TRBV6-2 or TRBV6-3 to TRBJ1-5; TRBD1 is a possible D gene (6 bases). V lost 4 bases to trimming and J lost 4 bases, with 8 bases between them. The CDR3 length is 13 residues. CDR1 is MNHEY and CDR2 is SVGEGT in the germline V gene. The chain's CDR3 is CASSLGQNQPQHF. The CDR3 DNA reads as TGTGCCAGCAGTTTAGGACAGAATCAGCCCCAGCATTTT.

The CDR3: CASSRPGGTEAFF. DNA for the CDR3: TGTGCCAGCAGCAGGCCGGGGGGTACTGAAGCTTTCTTT. The gene calls are TRBV6-5 and TRBJ1-1, with D tentatively TRBD1 (5 bases). The CDR3 contains 13 residues. Trimming removed 6 bases from V and 5 bases from J, with 13 bases in between. The V gene's germline CDR1 is MNHEY and CDR2 SVGAGI.

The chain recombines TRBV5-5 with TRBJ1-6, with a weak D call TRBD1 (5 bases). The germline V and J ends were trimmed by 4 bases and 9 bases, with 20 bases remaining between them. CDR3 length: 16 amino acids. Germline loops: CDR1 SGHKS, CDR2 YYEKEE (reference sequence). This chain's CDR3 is CASSKKRGIWGSPLHF. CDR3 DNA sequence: TGTGCCAGCAGCAAAAAAAGGGGAATTTGGGGTTCACCCCTCCACTTT.

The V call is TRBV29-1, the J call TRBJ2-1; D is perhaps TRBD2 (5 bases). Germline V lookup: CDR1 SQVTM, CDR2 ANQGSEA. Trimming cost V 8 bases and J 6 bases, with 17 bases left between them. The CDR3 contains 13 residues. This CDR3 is CSSNLAGSNEQFF. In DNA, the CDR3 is TGCAGCTCCAACCTAGCCGGTTCCAATGAGCAGTTCTTC.

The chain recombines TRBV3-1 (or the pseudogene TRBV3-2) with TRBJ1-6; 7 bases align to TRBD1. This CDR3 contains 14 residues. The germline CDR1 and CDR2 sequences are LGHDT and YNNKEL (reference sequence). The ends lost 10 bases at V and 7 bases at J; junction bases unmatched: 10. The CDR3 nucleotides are TGTGCCATCCCTATAGGGGGCAGGAATTCACCCCTCCACTTT. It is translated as CAIPIGGRNSPLHF.

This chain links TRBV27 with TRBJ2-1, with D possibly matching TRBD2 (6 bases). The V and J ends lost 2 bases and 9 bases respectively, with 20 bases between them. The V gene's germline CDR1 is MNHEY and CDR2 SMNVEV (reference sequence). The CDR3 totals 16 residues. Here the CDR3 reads CASSLPVGTHGGEQFF. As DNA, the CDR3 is TGTGCCAGCAGTTTACCGGTGGGGACCCACGGGGGTGAGCAGTTCTTC.

The CDR3 DNA reads TGTGCCAGCAGTAACCAGCGGGGCTCCCAAGAGACCCAGTACTTC. It specifies CASSNQRGSQETQYF. V and J are TRBV25-1 and TRBJ2-5; 7 positions match TRBD2. Germline V lookup: CDR1 MGHDK, CDR2 SYGVNS. Trimming took 5 bases from V and 1 from J; bases not matched to a gene: 7. The CDR3 totals 15 residues. The variable domain in full, with the rest retrieved from reference TRBV25-1 and TRBJ2-5, is EADIYQTPRYLVIGTGKKITLECSQTMGHDKMYWYQQDPGMELHLIHYSYGVNSTEKGDLSSESTVSRIRTEHFPLTLESARPSHTSQYLCASSNQRGSQETQYFGPGTRLLVL.

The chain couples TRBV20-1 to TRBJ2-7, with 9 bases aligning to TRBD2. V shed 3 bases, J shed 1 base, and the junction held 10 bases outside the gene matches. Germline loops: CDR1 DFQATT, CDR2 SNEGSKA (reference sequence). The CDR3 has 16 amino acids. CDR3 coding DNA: TGCAGTGCTAGTGGCGTGGCGGGAGGGCCGTCCTACGAGCAGTACTTC. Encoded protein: CSASGVAGGPSYEQYF.

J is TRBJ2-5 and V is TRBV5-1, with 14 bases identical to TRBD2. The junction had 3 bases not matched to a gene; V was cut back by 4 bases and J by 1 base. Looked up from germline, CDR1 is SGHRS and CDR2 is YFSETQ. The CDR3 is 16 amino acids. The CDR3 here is CASSKGLAGAQETQYF. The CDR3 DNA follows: TGCGCCAGCAGCAAGGGACTAGCGGGAGCCCAAGAGACCCAGTACTTC.

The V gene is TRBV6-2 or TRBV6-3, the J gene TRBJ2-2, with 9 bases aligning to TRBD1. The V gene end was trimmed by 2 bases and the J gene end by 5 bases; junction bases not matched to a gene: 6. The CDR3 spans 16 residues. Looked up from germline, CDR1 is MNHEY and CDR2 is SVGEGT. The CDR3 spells CASSYHRGQGTGELFF. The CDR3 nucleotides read TGTGCCAGCAGTTACCACAGGGGGCAGGGAACCGGGGAGCTGTTTTTT.

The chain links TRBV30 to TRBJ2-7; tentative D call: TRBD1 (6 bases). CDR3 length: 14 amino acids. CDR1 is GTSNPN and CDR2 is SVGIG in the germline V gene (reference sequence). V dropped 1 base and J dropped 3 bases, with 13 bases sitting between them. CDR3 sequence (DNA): TGTGCCTGGAGTGAGTGGAAAGGGGGCTACGAGCAGTACTTC. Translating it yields CAWSEWKGGYEQYF.

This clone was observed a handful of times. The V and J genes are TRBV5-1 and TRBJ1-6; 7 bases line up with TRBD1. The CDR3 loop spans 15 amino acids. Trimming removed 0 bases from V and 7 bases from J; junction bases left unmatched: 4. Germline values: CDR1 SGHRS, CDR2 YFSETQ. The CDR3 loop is CASSLEGAGNSPLHF. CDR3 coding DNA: TGCGCCAGCAGCTTGGAGGGGGCAGGGAATTCACCCCTCCACTTT.

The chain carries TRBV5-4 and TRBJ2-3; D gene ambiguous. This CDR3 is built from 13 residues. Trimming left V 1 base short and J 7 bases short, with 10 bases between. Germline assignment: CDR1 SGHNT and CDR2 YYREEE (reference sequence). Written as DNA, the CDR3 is TGTGCCAGCAGCTTGTCGACAACCAATACGCAGTATTTT. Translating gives CASSLSTTNTQYF.

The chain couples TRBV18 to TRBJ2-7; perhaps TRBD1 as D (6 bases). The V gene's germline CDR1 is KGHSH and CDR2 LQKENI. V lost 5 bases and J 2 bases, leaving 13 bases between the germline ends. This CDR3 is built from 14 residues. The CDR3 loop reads CASSMGALAYEQYF. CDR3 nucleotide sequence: TGTGCCAGCTCAATGGGGGCTCTAGCCTACGAGCAGTACTTC.

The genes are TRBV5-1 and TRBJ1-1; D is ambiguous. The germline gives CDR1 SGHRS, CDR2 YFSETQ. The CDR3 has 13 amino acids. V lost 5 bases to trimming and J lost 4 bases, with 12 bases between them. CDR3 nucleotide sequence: TGCGCCAGCAGTCTCGGTGGGAGCACTGAAGCTTTCTTT. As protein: CASSLGGSTEAFF.

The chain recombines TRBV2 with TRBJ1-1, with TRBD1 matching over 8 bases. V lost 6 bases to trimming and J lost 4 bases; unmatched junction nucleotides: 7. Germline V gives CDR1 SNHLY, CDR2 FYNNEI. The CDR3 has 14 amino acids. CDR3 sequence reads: CASRNQGAATEAFF. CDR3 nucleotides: TGTGCCAGCAGAAACCAGGGGGCTGCCACTGAAGCTTTCTTT. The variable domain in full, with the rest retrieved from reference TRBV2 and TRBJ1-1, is EPEVTQTPSHQVTQMGQEVILRCVPISNHLYFYWYRQILGQKVEFLVSFYNNEISEKSEIFDDQFSVERPDGSNFTLKIRSTKLEDSAMYFCASRNQGAATEAFFGQGTRLTVV.

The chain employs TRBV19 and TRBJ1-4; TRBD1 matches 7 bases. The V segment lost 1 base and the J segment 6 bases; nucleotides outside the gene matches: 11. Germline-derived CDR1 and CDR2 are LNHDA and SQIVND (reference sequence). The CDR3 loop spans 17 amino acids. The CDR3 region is CASSIAPTGQGDEKLFF. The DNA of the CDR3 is TGTGCCAGTAGTATAGCTCCGACGGGGCAGGGGGATGAAAAACTGTTTTTT.

CDR3 sequence reads: CSAPGGTSRYNEQFF. The CDR3 region has the DNA TGCAGCGCCCCAGGGGGGACTAGCAGATACAATGAGCAGTTCTTC. This chain links TRBV29-1 with TRBJ2-1, with TRBD2 matching 9 bases. CDR1 SQVTM and CDR2 ANQGSEA come from the germline V gene. After removal of 7 bases from V and 4 bases from J, the junction contained 11 bases not matched to a gene. The CDR3 spans 15 residues.

This CDR3 reads CASSETSYEQYF. The CDR3 DNA reads as TGTGCCAGCAGTGAAACTAGTTACGAGCAGTACTTC. The chain uses TRBV6-1 and TRBJ2-7; weak D call: TRBD2 (5 bases). The V end lost 2 bases, the J end lost 4 bases, and 6 bases lay between the germline ends. From germline, CDR1 is MNHNS and CDR2 SASEGT. This CDR3 has 12 residues.

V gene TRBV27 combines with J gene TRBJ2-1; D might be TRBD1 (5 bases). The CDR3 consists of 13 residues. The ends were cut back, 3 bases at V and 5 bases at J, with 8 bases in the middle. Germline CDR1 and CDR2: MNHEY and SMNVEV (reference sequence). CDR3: CASSFRRDNEQFF. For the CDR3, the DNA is TGTGCCAGCAGTTTCCGCAGGGACAATGAGCAGTTCTTC.